The 23 T cell receptor beta chains in this list originate from one sample, sequenced in a study of pediatric ulcerative colitis. Sequenced by immunoSEQ multiplex PCR; TCRdb stores in-frame clones only, minus some. The sample gives around 34,000 clones, roughly 81% of which show up once; under 1.2% is in the top ten. The rectum was sampled with one to two pinch biopsies at colonoscopy. The sample comprised gut tissue. The receptors here all came from a boy younger than 18 with mild ulcerative colitis.

The chain joins TRBV7-6 to TRBJ1-6, with no clear D. The CDR3 sequence is 13 residues long. Germline values: CDR1 SGHVS, CDR2 FNYEAQ. V lost 1 base and J 8 bases, leaving 6 bases between the germline ends. In nucleotides, the CDR3 is TGTGCCAGCAGCTTAGTTGCGGATTCACCCCTCCACTTT. Translated: CASSLVADSPLHF.

The chain employs TRBV4-1 and TRBJ2-7; no definite D call. The CDR3 extends over 16 amino acids. The germline gives CDR1 MGHRA, CDR2 YSYEKL. Trimming took 1 base from V and 3 from J, leaving 16 bases between them. The CDR3 spells CASSQAGPTRGYEQYF. CDR3 bases: TGCGCCAGCAGCCAAGCAGGACCCACGAGAGGCTACGAGCAGTACTTC.

The rearrangement links TRBV13 to TRBJ1-2; TRBD1 matches 7 bases. Germline assignment: CDR1 PRHDT and CDR2 FYEKMQ (reference sequence). Germline trimming cut 4 bases from V and 3 bases from J; bases unmatched to any gene: 2. The CDR3 runs to 13 residues. DNA of the CDR3: TGTGCCAGCAGCTACGGGACAGACTATGGCTACACCTTC. Protein: CASSYGTDYGYTF.

The V gene is TRBV2, the J gene TRBJ1-2; D not certain. This CDR3 has 12 residues. The germline gives CDR1 SNHLY, CDR2 FYNNEI. Trimming stripped 6 bases from V and 1 base from J, with 6 bases between. The CDR3 DNA reads as TGTGCCAGCAGGGGAGATAACTATGGCTACACCTTC. This gives the protein CASRGDNYGYTF. The full variable domain, rest sourced from reference TRBV2 and TRBJ1-2, is EPEVTQTPSHQVTQMGQEVILRCVPISNHLYFYWYRQILGQKVEFLVSFYNNEISEKSEIFDDQFSVERPDGSNFTLKIRSTKLEDSAMYFCASRGDNYGYTFGSGTRLTVV.

This rearrangement joins TRBV14 to TRBJ2-7; weak D call: TRBD1 (7 bases). Germline lookup yields CDR1 SGHDN and CDR2 FVKESK. Trimming removed 2 bases at V and 7 bases at J, with 15 bases between. The CDR3 sequence is 14 residues long. The CDR3 spells CASSQFRGDIEQYF. The DNA for the CDR3 is TGTGCCAGCAGCCAATTCAGGGGGGATATTGAGCAGTACTTC.

The V call is TRBV6-5, the J call TRBJ1-3; the match to TRBD1 covers 7 bases. The germline V gene has CDR1 MNHEY and CDR2 SVGAGI. There are 16 residues in the CDR3. J lost 4 bases, V lost 2 bases, and 8 bases had no gene match. CDR3 coding DNA: TGTGCCAGCAGTTACGCACAGACAGGGTTGGGAAACACCATATATTTT. Protein: CASSYAQTGLGNTIYF.

The chain has TRBV29-1 and TRBJ2-3, with D possibly matching TRBD2 (6 bases). V gave up 1 base and J gave up 8 bases, with 13 bases separating them. The CDR3 length is 13 residues. Germline V CDR1 and CDR2: SQVTM, ANQGSEA. CDR3: CSVEGSRGITQYF. For the CDR3, the DNA is TGCAGCGTTGAAGGCTCGCGGGGTATTACGCAGTATTTT.

This chain connects TRBV30 to TRBJ1-2; TRBD1 aligns across 9 bases. After removal of 2 bases from V and 6 bases from J, the junction contained 13 bases not matched to a gene. CDR1 and CDR2 from the germline V gene are GTSNPN and SVGIG (reference sequence). This CDR3 region has 16 residues. CDR3 nucleotide sequence: TGTGCCTGGAGTCCTAAAAACCGGGACAGGGTCGATGGCTACACCTTC. Translating it yields CAWSPKNRDRVDGYTF.

The rearrangement joins TRBV5-1 to TRBJ2-2; maybe TRBD1 (6 bases). The ends were cut back, 0 bases at V and 6 bases at J, with 9 bases in the middle. The CDR3 is 14 amino acids. Germline CDR1 is SGHRS and CDR2 is YFSETQ. CDR3 protein: CASSLVGGAGELFF. The DNA of the CDR3 is TGCGCCAGCAGCTTGGTAGGGGGAGCCGGGGAGCTGTTTTTT.

The J gene is TRBJ2-2, the V gene TRBV25-1; the D gene is possibly TRBD1 (6 bases). The CDR3 extends over 15 amino acids. The V end was cut by 3 bases, the J end by 8 bases, with 16 bases between. Germline CDR1 is MGHDK and CDR2 is SYGVNS. Here the CDR3 DNA reads TGTGCCAGCAGTGACGCAGGGGACACCGAAGGGGAGCTGTTTTTT. Its protein is CASSDAGDTEGELFF.

This clone was picked up one time. The chain recombines TRBV5-1 with TRBJ2-1; 13 bases fit TRBD2. The trim removed 4 bases at V and 4 bases at J, leaving 2 bases unmatched. Germline values: CDR1 SGHRS, CDR2 YFSETQ. The CDR3 totals 15 residues. In DNA, the CDR3 is TGCGCCAGCAGCAGGACTAGCGGGGGTTACAATGAGCAGTTCTTC. This encodes CASSRTSGGYNEQFF.

The chain recombines TRBV6-1 with TRBJ2-7, with TRBD1 identical over 9 bases. The J segment lost 2 bases and the V segment lost 4 bases, leaving 21 bases of the junction unmatched. Germline-derived CDR1 and CDR2 are MNHNS and SASEGT. There are 20 residues in the CDR3. CDR3: CASSVSTGTGSFTGPYEQYF. The DNA for the CDR3 is TGTGCCAGCAGTGTGTCGACCGGGACAGGGTCTTTTACGGGACCCTACGAGCAGTACTTC.

The chain has TRBV27 and TRBJ2-7; D is possibly TRBD1 or TRBD2 (5 bases each). This CDR3 region has 14 residues. CDR1 MNHEY and CDR2 SMNVEV come from the germline V gene (reference sequence). V lost 2 bases, J lost 1 base, and 9 bases lay in between. DNA for the CDR3: TGTGCCAGCAGTTTAGTATGGGGGTCCTACGAGCAGTACTTC. Translation gives CASSLVWGSYEQYF.

The chain employs TRBV2 and TRBJ1-5; maybe TRBD1 (6 bases). From germline, CDR1 is SNHLY and CDR2 FYNNEI. CDR3 length equals 15 residues. Trimming cost V 0 bases and J 8 bases, with 14 bases left between them. Written as DNA, the CDR3 is TGTGCCAGCAGTGAAGCCTTAGAGGGGGGGAAGCCCCAGCATTTT. This translates into CASSEALEGGKPQHF.

This sequence joins TRBV21-1 and TRBJ2-2. TRBV21-1 is a known pseudogene. The CDR3 loop spans 13 amino acids. The CDR3 sequence: CASSGSRPGELFF. The CDR3, as DNA: TGTGCCAGCAGCGGCAGTCGGCCCGGGGAGCTGTTTTTT.

This clone came up once. V and J are TRBV2 and TRBJ1-4, with D tentatively TRBD1 (6 bases). This CDR3 contains 16 residues. The germline gives CDR1 SNHLY, CDR2 FYNNEI. With 8 bases removed from V and 6 bases from J, the gap between germline ends came to 22 bases. The CDR3 is CASAGFYRAEDEKLFF. The CDR3, as DNA: TGTGCCAGCGCCGGGTTCTACAGGGCGGAGGATGAAAAACTGTTTTTT.

The rearrangement joins TRBV9 to TRBJ1-6, with unresolved D. CDR3 length: 12 amino acids. V shed 2 bases and J shed 7 bases, with 4 bases lying between them. The germline V gene encodes CDR1 SGDLS and CDR2 YYNGEE. CDR3 coding DNA: TGTGCCAGCAGCGTTCCGAATTCACCCCTCCACTTT. Residues: CASSVPNSPLHF.

The chain employs TRBV4-1 and TRBJ2-2; 7 nucleotides match TRBD2. Germline V gives CDR1 MGHRA, CDR2 YSYEKL. The CDR3 runs to 14 residues. Trimming took 10 bases from V and 6 from J; bases not matched to a gene: 11. CDR3 DNA sequence: TGCGCCACCTCGTATTACGGGGGGTCCGGGGAGCTGTTTTTT. This translates into CATSYYGGSGELFF.

V gene TRBV4-1 combines with J gene TRBJ1-4, with 11 bases aligning to TRBD1. V lost 2 bases and J lost 5; bases outside the gene matches: 10. Germline CDR1 and CDR2: MGHRA and YSYEKL. CDR3 length: 18 amino acids. CDR3 sequence (DNA): TGCGCCAGCAGCCAACGGACAGGGGGCGCCGAGAGGAATGAAAAACTGTTTTTT. Protein sequence: CASSQRTGGAERNEKLFF.

The chain recombines TRBV6-5 with TRBJ1-3; 7 bases are shared with TRBD1. V was pared by 0 bases and J by 4 bases, with 3 bases of the junction left unmatched. CDR3 length: 15 residues. Germline V gives CDR1 MNHEY, CDR2 SVGAGI. CDR3 sequence: CASSYSRGLGNTIYF. The DNA of the CDR3 is TGTGCCAGCAGTTACTCGAGGGGGCTGGGAAACACCATATATTTT.

The J gene is TRBJ2-3, the V gene TRBV7-6, with 12 positions matching TRBD2. The CDR3 loop spans 18 amino acids. CDR1 is SGHVS, CDR2 FNYEAQ, per germline. The junction had 7 bases not matched to a gene; V was cut back by 1 base and J by 2 bases. This CDR3 reads CASSLGSLAGGYTDTQYF. DNA of the CDR3: TGTGCCAGCAGCTTAGGGAGTCTAGCGGGGGGGTACACAGATACGCAGTATTTT.

The chain links TRBV5-6 to TRBJ1-1; maybe TRBD1 (6 bases). Trimming removed 5 bases from V and 3 bases from J, with 17 bases in between. The CDR3 runs to 15 residues. Germline lookup yields CDR1 SGHDT and CDR2 YYEEEE. CDR3 in amino acids: CASSFPGHRDTEAFF. CDR3 bases: TGTGCCAGCAGTTTCCCGGGACACCGCGACACTGAAGCTTTCTTT.

This chain connects TRBV10-3 to TRBJ1-5, with 7 bases aligning to TRBD1. V lost 4 bases and J lost 7; bases outside the gene matches: 7. The germline V gene has CDR1 ENHRY and CDR2 SYGVKD. The length of the CDR3 is 14 residues. The CDR3 protein is CAISGDRAGQPQHF. The CDR3 DNA follows: TGTGCCATCAGTGGCGACAGGGCGGGCCAGCCCCAGCATTTT.